Shown below are 22 T cell receptor beta chains from a single sample sequenced in a study of shared clonotypes between healthy human individuals. Libraries were prepared by immunoSEQ multiplex PCR; TCRdb keeps only in-frame clonotypes and omits some of them. The sample includes more than 2 million clones, around 93% of them seen just once. In the naive CD8 group, cells lacked CD45RO and were positively selected for CCR7, so terminally differentiated effector memory CD45RA+ cells were left out. Specimen: naive CD8+ T cells from PBMCs. The receptor source for this set is a man aged 18-30 years in good health. Some clones in this sample may be carry-over from other donors' samples.

This chain links TRBV9 with TRBJ1-4, with no clear D. The V gene's germline CDR1 is SGDLS and CDR2 YYNGEE. The CDR3 consists of 14 residues. V was shortened by 7 bases and J by 4 bases, with 14 bases between the two germline ends. The CDR3 DNA reads as TGTGCCAGCTCCCCGAGGGCTATTAATGAAAAACTGTTTTTT. Translating it yields CASSPRAINEKLFF. Full variable domain (rest looked up from reference TRBV9 and TRBJ1-4): DSGVTQTPKHLITATGQRVTLRCSPRSGDLSVYWYQQSLDQGLQFLIQYYNGEERAKGNILERFSAQQFPDLHSELNLSSLELGDSALYFCASSPRAINEKLFFGSGTQLSVL.

The V and J genes are TRBV28 and TRBJ2-7, with 7 bases identical to TRBD1. CDR3 length equals 14 residues. Germline V CDR1 and CDR2: MDHEN, SYDVKM. Trimming at V came to 1 base and at J to 7 bases, leaving 7 bases not matched to a gene. The CDR3 sequence: CASSLYIQGWEQYF. As DNA, the CDR3 is TGTGCCAGCAGTTTATACATACAGGGGTGGGAGCAGTACTTC.

CDR3 sequence (DNA): TGTGCCAGCAGTTACTTGAACACGGGCGAGCAGTACTTC. Protein product: CASSYLNTGEQYF. The chain uses TRBV6-5 and TRBJ2-7; D unresolved. Trimming removed 1 base at V and 6 bases at J, with 10 bases between. Germline-derived CDR1 and CDR2 are MNHEY and SVGAGI. The CDR3 extends over 13 amino acids.

The V call is TRBV19, the J call TRBJ1-2; 8 nucleotides align to TRBD1. V was clipped by 4 bases and J by 2 bases; unmatched bases: 3. There are 14 residues in the CDR3. Germline V gives CDR1 LNHDA, CDR2 SQIVND (reference sequence). The CDR3 DNA reads as TGTGCCAGTAGTACGAGGACAGGGAACTATGGCTACACCTTC. Translation gives CASSTRTGNYGYTF.

The chain combines TRBV29-1 with TRBJ2-7, with a possible D match to TRBD1 (5 bases). The V end lost 2 bases, the J end lost 0 bases, and 14 bases lay between the germline ends. Germline CDR1 and CDR2: SQVTM and ANQGSEA. The CDR3 extends over 15 amino acids. In nucleotides, the CDR3 is TGCAGCGTTGAAATGTGGGGCCCGAGCTCCTACGAGCAGTACTTC. Amino acid sequence: CSVEMWGPSSYEQYF.

The CDR3 DNA reads TGTGCCAGCAGCTCCAGACTAGCGGGAGGGCCCGATGAGCAGTTCTTC. This encodes CASSSRLAGGPDEQFF. V is TRBV9 and J is TRBJ2-1; 14 nucleotides match TRBD2. CDR1 is SGDLS and CDR2 is YYNGEE in the germline V gene. V trimming: 4 bases; J trimming: 8 bases; junction bases outside the gene matches: 8. The CDR3 spans 16 residues.

The chain joins TRBV29-1 to TRBJ2-1; D not resolved. Looked up from germline, CDR1 is SQVTM and CDR2 is ANQGSEA. V was cut by 7 bases and J by 9 bases, with 10 bases left in between. The CDR3 length is 10 residues. The CDR3 is CSALLGEQFF. The CDR3 DNA is TGCAGCGCCTTATTGGGTGAGCAGTTCTTC.

The chain recombines TRBV4-1 with TRBJ1-3; D may be TRBD1 (5 bases). The CDR3 runs to 15 residues. V dropped 1 base and J dropped 5 bases, with 12 bases sitting between them. Germline V lookup: CDR1 MGHRA, CDR2 YSYEKL. The CDR3: CASSQVRDPRNTIYF. CDR3 in DNA: TGCGCCAGCAGCCAAGTCCGGGACCCCCGAAACACCATATATTTT.

In DNA, the CDR3 is TGCAGCGTTGAACTTCGGCAGGGCTACAATGAGCAGTTCTTC. Amino acid sequence: CSVELRQGYNEQFF. The rearrangement uses TRBV29-1 and TRBJ2-1, with D possibly being TRBD1 (5 bases). Germline V CDR1 and CDR2: SQVTM, ANQGSEA. Deletions cut 2 bases from V and 3 bases from J, with 11 bases between. The CDR3 consists of 14 residues.

The genes are TRBV29-1 and TRBJ2-4; 12 positions agree with TRBD2. The trim removed 6 bases at V and 3 bases at J, leaving 9 bases unmatched. The germline CDR1 and CDR2 sequences are SQVTM and ANQGSEA. The CDR3 totals 16 residues. The CDR3 region has the DNA TGCAGCGTCGGACTAGCGGGACCGCCTGGCAAAAACATTCAGTACTTC. Its protein is CSVGLAGPPGKNIQYF.

This chain joins TRBV25-1 and TRBJ1-1; a weak D match, TRBD1 (5 bases). There are 15 residues in the CDR3. Trimming removed 1 base from V and 1 base from J, with 10 bases in between. In germline, CDR1 is MGHDK, CDR2 SYGVNS. DNA for the CDR3: TGTGCCAGCAGTGAATGGGGGGGGAGGAACACTGAAGCTTTCTTT. Translated: CASSEWGGRNTEAFF.

This chain joins TRBV5-6 and TRBJ2-7; TRBD1 matches at 9 bases. The CDR3 sequence is 14 residues long. Germline values: CDR1 SGHDT, CDR2 YYEEEE. The ends lost 3 bases at V and 6 bases at J; junction bases unmatched: 7. This CDR3 is CASSWGQGISEQYF. CDR3 nucleotide sequence: TGTGCCAGCAGCTGGGGACAGGGCATTTCCGAGCAGTACTTC.

The J gene is TRBJ1-1, the V gene TRBV6-5; a weak D match, TRBD1 (5 bases). Trimming shortened V by 5 bases and J by 11 bases, and 12 bases separated the two germline ends. The germline CDR1 and CDR2 sequences are MNHEY and SVGAGI. The CDR3 covers 11 residues. CDR3 amino acids: CASSTGTVAFF. The CDR3 nucleotides are TGTGCCAGCAGTACGGGGACGGTCGCTTTCTTT.

The genes are TRBV10-3 and TRBJ1-6; D not resolved. Germline V gene sequence: CDR1 ENHRY, CDR2 SYGVKD. The CDR3 is 12 residues long. V was trimmed by 6 bases and J by 11 bases, leaving 11 bases between them. This CDR3 is CAIRDVGTPLHF. DNA of the CDR3: TGTGCCATCAGAGATGTAGGGACACCCCTCCACTTT.

The chain couples TRBV9 to TRBJ2-7; D is perhaps TRBD1 (6 bases). Germline CDR1 is SGDLS and CDR2 is YYNGEE. There are 16 residues in the CDR3. V was pared by 0 bases and J by 3 bases, with 16 bases between. The CDR3 region is CASSVGGGSRGYEQYF. CDR3 sequence (DNA): TGTGCCAGCAGCGTAGGTGGTGGAAGCAGGGGCTACGAGCAGTACTTC. Supplemented by reference TRBV9 and TRBJ2-7, the full variable domain reads DSGVTQTPKHLITATGQRVTLRCSPRSGDLSVYWYQQSLDQGLQFLIQYYNGEERAKGNILERFSAQQFPDLHSELNLSSLELGDSALYFCASSVGGGSRGYEQYFGPGTRLTVT.

As concerns this clone: This CDR3 is also generated by other DNA sequences in the sample. V is TRBV5-6 and J is TRBJ2-2, with D unresolved. The CDR3 contains 12 residues. The germline CDR1 and CDR2 sequences are SGHDT and YYEEEE. V lost 1 base and J lost 6, with 4 bases in between. This chain's CDR3 is CASSLIAGELFF. For the CDR3, the DNA is TGTGCCAGCAGCTTGATAGCCGGGGAGCTGTTTTTT.

The J gene is TRBJ2-5, the V gene TRBV7-9; 11 bases agree with TRBD2. The end of the DNA fits TRBJ2-7 better, so the J call may be wrong. There are 14 residues in the CDR3. Germline CDR1 reads SEHNR; CDR2 reads FQNEAQ (reference sequence). The CDR3 loop reads CASSTGTSGYEQYF. CDR3 sequence (DNA): TGTGCCAGCAGCACAGGGACTAGCGGCTACGAGCAGTACTTC.

The chain carries TRBV7-3 and TRBJ2-1, with 7 bases identical to TRBD2. With V trimmed by 3 bases and J by 5 bases, 7 bases remained unmatched. CDR3 length equals 15 residues. CDR1 and CDR2 (germline): SGHTA, FQGTGA. The CDR3 DNA is TGTGCCAGCAGCTTTGGGACGGGACTACACAATGAGCAGTTCTTC. Translated: CASSFGTGLHNEQFF.

This clone appeared a few times. The sample contains more than one DNA sequence encoding this CDR3. The chain links TRBV4-3 to TRBJ1-5, with a tentative D call TRBD1 (6 bases). CDR1 and CDR2 from the germline V gene are LGHNA and YSLEER. V was cut by 0 bases and J by 6 bases, with 12 bases left in between. CDR3 size: 15 residues. This chain's CDR3 is CASSQDRGLGQPQHF. In DNA form, the CDR3 reads TGCGCCAGCAGCCAAGACAGGGGATTAGGTCAGCCCCAGCATTTT.

This chain joins TRBV7-9 and TRBJ1-2, with 9 bases fitting TRBD1. J lost 6 bases, V lost 5 bases, and 4 bases had no gene match. CDR3 length: 13 amino acids. The germline V gene has CDR1 SEHNR and CDR2 FQNEAQ (reference sequence). CDR3 sequence (DNA): TGTGCCAGCAGCGTCCGGGACAGGGATGGCTACACCTTC. Amino acid sequence: CASSVRDRDGYTF. Drawing the rest from reference TRBV7-9 and TRBJ1-2, the complete variable domain is DTGVSQNPRHKITKRGQNVTFRCDPISEHNRLYWYRQTLGQGPEFLTYFQNEAQLEKSRLLSDRFSAERPKGSFSTLEIQRTEQGDSAMYLCASSVRDRDGYTFGSGTRLTVV.

The chain has TRBV7-2 and TRBJ2-5, with 9 bases that match TRBD2. The CDR3 spans 16 residues. CDR1 SGHTA and CDR2 FQGNSA come from the germline V gene. The ends lost 3 bases at V and 5 bases at J; junction bases unmatched: 10. CDR3 sequence (DNA): TGTGCCAGCAGCTTTGTGGCGGGAGGGCCCAAGGAGACCCAGTACTTC. Translating gives CASSFVAGGPKETQYF.

In regard to this clone: Within the sample, other DNA sequences also encode this same CDR3. CDR3 protein: CASSIVPGGNQPQHF. In nucleotides, the CDR3 is TGTGCCAGTAGTATAGTCCCAGGGGGCAATCAGCCCCAGCATTTT. This chain joins TRBV19 and TRBJ1-5, with D possibly matching TRBD1 (6 bases). Germline lookup yields CDR1 LNHDA and CDR2 SQIVND (reference sequence). CDR3 length: 15 residues. Trimming cost V 1 base and J 2 bases, with 9 bases left between them.